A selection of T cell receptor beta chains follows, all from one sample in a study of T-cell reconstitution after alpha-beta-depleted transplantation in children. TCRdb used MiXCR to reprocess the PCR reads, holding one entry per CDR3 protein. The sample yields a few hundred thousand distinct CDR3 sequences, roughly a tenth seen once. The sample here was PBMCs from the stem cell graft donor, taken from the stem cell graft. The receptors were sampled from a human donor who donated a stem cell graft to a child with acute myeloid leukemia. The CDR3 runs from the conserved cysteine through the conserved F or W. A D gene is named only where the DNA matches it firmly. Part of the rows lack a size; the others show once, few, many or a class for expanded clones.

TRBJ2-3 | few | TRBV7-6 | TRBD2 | TGTGCCAGCAGCTTAGAGGCGGGGGGAATCACAGATACGCAGTATTTT | CASSLEAGGITDTQYF
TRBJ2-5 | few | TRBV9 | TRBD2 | TGTGCCAGCAGCGTAGATCTAGCGGGGATACAAGAGACCCAGTACTTC | CASSVDLAGIQETQYF
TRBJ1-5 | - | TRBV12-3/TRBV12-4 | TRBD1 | TGTGCCAGCAGTCCACAGGGGTGGTTCAATCAGCCCCAGCATTTT | CASSPQGWFNQPQHF
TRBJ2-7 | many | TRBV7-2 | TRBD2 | TGTGCCAGCAGCTCTCCGGGGGGGGAGCAGTACTTC | CASSSPGGEQYF
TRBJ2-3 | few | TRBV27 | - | TGTGCCAGCACCCTCTCTTTCGCGGCCCCTAGCACAGATACGCAGTATTTT | CASTLSFAAPSTDTQYF
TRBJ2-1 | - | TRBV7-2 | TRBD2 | TGTGCCAGCAGCTTAGGATGGACGGGGGGGCGATACAATGAGCAGTTCTTC | CASSLGWTGGRYNEQFF
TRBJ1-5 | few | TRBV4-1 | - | TGCGCCAGCAGCCAAGAAACACATCAGCCCCAGCATTTT | CASSQETHQPQHF
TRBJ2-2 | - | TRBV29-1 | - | TGCAGCGGATTTTTGGCTGCCGGGGAGCTGTTTTTT | CSGFLAAGELFF
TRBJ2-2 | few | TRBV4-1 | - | TGCGCCAGCAGCCAAGGAGGGGGAAACACCGGGGAGCTGTTTTTT | CASSQGGGNTGELFF
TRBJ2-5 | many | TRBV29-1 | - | TGCAGCGCCCGACGACTAGGTCAAGAGACCCAGTACTTC | CSARRLGQETQYF
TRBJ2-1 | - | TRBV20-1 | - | TGCAGTGCTAGAGATCCACAGCGCAATGAGCAGTTCTTC | CSARDPQRNEQFF
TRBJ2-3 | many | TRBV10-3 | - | TGTGCCATCAGTGAGACGGATACGCAGTATTTT | CAISETDTQYF
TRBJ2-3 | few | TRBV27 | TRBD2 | TGTGCCAGCAGTTTGTTAGCGGGCAAAGTCGATACGCAGTATTTT | CASSLLAGKVDTQYF
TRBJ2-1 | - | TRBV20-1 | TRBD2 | TGCAGTGCCAGAGCTAGCGGGAGGCGGGGTGGAATAATTTACAATGAGCAGTTCTTC | CSARASGRRGGIIYNEQFF